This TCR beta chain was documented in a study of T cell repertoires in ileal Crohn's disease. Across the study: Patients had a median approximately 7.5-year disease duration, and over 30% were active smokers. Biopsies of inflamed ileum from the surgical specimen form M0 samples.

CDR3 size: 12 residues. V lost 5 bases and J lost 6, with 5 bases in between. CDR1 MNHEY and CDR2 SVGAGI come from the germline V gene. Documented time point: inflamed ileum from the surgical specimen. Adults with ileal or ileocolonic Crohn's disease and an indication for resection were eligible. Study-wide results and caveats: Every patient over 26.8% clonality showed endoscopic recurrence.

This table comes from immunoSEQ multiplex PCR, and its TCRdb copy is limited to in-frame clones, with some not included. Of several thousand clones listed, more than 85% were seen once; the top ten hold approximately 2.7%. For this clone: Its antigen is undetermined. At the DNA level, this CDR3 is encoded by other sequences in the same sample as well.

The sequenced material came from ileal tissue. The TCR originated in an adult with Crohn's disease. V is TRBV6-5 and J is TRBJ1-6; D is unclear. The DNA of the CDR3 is TGTGCCAGCAGTCGTTCTAATTCACCCCTCCACTTT. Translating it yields CASSRSNSPLHF.